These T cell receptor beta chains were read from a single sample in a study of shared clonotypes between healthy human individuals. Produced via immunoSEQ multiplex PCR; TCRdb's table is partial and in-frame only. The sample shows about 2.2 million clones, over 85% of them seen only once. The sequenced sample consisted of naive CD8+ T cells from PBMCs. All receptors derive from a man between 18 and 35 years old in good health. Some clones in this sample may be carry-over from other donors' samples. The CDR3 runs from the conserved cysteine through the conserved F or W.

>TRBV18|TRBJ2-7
CASSPTTSGSYEQYF
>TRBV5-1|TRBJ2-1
CASSKGTGGIYNEQFF
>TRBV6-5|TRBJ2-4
CASSSGPREYF
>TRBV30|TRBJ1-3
CAWSVGRSSGNTIYF
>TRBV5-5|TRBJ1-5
CASSWAVSRNQPQHF
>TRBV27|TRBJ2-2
CASLKQFTGELFF
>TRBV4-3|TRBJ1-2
CASSQASPAAYGYTF
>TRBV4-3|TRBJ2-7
CASSQVGTGVEQYF
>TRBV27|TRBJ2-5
CASSFNDQETQYF
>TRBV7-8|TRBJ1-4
CASRKRASEKLFF
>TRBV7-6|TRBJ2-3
CASSPDRVGDTQYF
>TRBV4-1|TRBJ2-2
CASSQEVKRVANTGELFF
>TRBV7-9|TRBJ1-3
CATPDRALLQFSGNTIYF
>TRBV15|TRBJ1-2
CATSRGTGQGASNYGYTF
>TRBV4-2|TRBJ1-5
CASSQGKGNQPQHF
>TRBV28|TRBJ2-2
CASSPSLGLAGVRDSGELFF
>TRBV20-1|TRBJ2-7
CSASLYEQYF
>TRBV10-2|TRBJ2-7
CASSERRPEQYF
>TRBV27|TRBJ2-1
CASTSGASGRGEQFF